What follows is one TCR beta chain and its context. Only in-frame clones appear in the TCRdb table, and some are missing; sequencing was by immunoSEQ multiplex PCR. The sample holds approximately 30,000 clones; about nine tenths are singletons and the top ten take roughly 8%. The CDR3 totals 14 residues. Deletions cut 4 bases from V and 6 bases from J, with 13 bases between. Germline values: CDR1 SGHAT, CDR2 FQNNGV. This specimen belongs to a study of T cell changes during pregnancy in multiple sclerosis. Material: CD8+ T cells from peripheral blood mononuclear cells, obtained in the second trimester of pregnancy. The chain recombines TRBV11-2 with TRBJ2-1; weak D call: TRBD2 (5 bases). The receptor's source is a female donor with multiple sclerosis, enrolled in a pregnancy study. CDR3 coding DNA: TGTGCCAGCAGCTCGGTGGGTAGCGTCAATGAGCAGTTCTTC. This codes for CASSSVGSVNEQFF.